This TCR beta chain was identified during a study of T cells in Graves' hyperthyroidism and ophthalmopathy. The trim removed 1 base at V and 7 bases at J, leaving 9 bases unmatched. The CDR3 contains 16 residues. In germline, CDR1 is SGHTA, CDR2 FQGTGA. This clonotype was detected only a few times. Its target is unknown. What was amplified from RNA transcripts were TCR beta CDR3 regions. The study used the HTBI primer set for a first-round RT-PCR of the TCR CDR3. TCRdb independently ran MiXCR on the multiplex PCR reads; one entry per CDR3 protein. The table includes about 360,000 distinct CDR3 sequences, 13% detected once. Diagnoses were established using clinical symptoms, serum thyroxine and TRAb, thyroid ultrasound and orbital computed tomography. Source material for PBMCs was about 11 ml fresh peripheral blood. Regarding the study as a whole: Model output signaled ophthalmopathy a median roughly 6.1 months ahead of onset. The majority of expanded thyroid clonotypes above 0.001 also appeared in blood.

What was sequenced was blood. The source of this sequence is a woman younger than 35 with Graves' hyperthyroidism. The chain links TRBV7-3 to TRBJ2-2; TRBD2 matches at 7 bases. CDR3 loop: CASSLSAGRAGGELFF. Here the CDR3 DNA reads TGTGCCAGCAGCTTAAGTGCTGGGAGGGCCGGCGGGGAGCTGTTTTTT. Supplemented by reference TRBV7-3 and TRBJ2-2, the full variable domain reads GAGVSQTPSNKVTEKGKYVELRCDPISGHTALYWYRQSLGQGPEFLIYFQGTGAADDSGLPNDRFFAVRPEGSVSTLKIQRTERGDSAVYLCASSLSAGRAGGELFFGEGSRLTVL.